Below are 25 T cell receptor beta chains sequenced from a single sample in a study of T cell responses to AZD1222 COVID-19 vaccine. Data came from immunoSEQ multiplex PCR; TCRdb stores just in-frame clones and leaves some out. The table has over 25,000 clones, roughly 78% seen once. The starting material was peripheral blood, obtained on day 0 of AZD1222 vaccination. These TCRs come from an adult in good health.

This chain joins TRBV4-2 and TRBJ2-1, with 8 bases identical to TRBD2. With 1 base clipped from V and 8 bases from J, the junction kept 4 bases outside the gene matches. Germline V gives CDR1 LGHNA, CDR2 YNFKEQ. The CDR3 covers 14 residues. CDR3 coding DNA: TGTGCCAGCAGCCAAGGGCGGGGGGCCTATGAGCAGTTCTTC. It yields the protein CASSQGRGAYEQFF.

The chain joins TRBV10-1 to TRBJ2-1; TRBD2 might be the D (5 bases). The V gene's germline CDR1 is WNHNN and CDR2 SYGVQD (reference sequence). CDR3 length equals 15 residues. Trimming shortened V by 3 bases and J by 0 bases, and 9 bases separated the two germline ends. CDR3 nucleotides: TGCGCCAGCAGTGACGGCGGGCTCTCCTACAATGAGCAGTTCTTC. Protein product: CASSDGGLSYNEQFF.

Here the CDR3 DNA reads TGCGCCAGCAGTGAAGAACAGGGGAGTAGGGACTATGGCTACACCTTC. Encoded protein: CASSEEQGSRDYGYTF. This chain connects TRBV10-2 to TRBJ1-2, with TRBD1 matching 7 bases. V gave up 3 bases and J gave up 3 bases; unmatched junction bases: 10. Germline V gene data show CDR1 as WSHSY and CDR2 as SAAADI. The CDR3 is 16 amino acids.

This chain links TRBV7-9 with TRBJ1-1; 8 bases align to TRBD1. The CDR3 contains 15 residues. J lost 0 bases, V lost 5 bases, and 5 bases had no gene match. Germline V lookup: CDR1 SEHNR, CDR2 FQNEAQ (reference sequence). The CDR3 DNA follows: TGTGCCAGCAGCATCTGGACAGGGCTGAACACTGAAGCTTTCTTT. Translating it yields CASSIWTGLNTEAFF. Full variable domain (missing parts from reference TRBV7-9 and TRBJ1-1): DTGVSQNPRHKITKRGQNVTFRCDPISEHNRLYWYRQTLGQGPEFLTYFQNEAQLEKSRLLSDRFSAERPKGSFSTLEIQRTEQGDSAMYLCASSIWTGLNTEAFFGQGTRLTVV.

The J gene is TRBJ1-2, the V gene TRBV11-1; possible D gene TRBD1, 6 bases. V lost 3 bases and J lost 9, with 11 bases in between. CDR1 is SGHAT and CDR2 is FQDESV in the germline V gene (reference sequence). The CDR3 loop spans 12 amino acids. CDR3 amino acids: CASSLGGLSYTF. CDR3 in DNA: TGTGCCAGCAGCTTGGGGGGCTTAAGCTACACCTTC.

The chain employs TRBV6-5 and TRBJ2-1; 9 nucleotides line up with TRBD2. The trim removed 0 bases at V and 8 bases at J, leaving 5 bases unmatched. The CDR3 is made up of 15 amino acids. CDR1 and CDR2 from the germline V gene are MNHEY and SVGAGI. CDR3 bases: TGTGCCAGCAGTTACTCGGCGGGAGGGCCGTATGAGCAGTTCTTC. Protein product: CASSYSAGGPYEQFF.

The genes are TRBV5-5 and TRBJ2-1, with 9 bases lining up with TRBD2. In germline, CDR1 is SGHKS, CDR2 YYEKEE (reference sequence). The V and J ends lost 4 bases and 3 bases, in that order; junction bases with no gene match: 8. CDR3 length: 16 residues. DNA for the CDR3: TGTGCCAGCAGCGCCCGGAGGACTAGCGACTACAATGAGCAGTTCTTC. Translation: CASSARRTSDYNEQFF.

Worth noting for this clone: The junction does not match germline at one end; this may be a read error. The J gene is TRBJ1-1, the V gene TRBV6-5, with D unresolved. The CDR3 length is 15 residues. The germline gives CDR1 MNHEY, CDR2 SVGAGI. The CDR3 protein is CASRLSSGLNTEAFF. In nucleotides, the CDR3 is TGTGCCAGCCGGTTGAGTAGCGGGTTGAACACTGAGGCTTTCTTT.

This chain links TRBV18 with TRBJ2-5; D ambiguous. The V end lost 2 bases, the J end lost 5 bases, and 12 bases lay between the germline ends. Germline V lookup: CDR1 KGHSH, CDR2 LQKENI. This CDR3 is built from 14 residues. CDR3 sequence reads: CASSPAELRETQYF. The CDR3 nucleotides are TGTGCCAGCTCACCAGCGGAGTTAAGGGAGACCCAGTACTTC. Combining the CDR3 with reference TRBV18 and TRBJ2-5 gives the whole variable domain NAGVMQNPRHLVRRRGQEARLRCSPMKGHSHVYWYRQLPEEGLKFMVYLQKENIIDESGMPKERFSAEFPKEGPSILRIQQVVRGDSAAYFCASSPAELRETQYFGPGTRLLVL.

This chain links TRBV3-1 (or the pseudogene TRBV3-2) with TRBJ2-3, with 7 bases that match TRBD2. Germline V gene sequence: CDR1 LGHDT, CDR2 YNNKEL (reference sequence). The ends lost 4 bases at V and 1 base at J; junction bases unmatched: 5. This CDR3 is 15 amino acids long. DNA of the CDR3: TGTGCCAGCAGCCCAGCGGGGACTCGCACAGATACGCAGTATTTT. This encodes CASSPAGTRTDTQYF.

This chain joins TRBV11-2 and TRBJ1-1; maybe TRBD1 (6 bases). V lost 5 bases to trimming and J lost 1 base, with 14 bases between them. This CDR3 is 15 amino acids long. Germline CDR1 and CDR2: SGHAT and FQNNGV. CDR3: CASSAIQGRNTEAFF. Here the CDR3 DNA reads TGTGCCAGCAGCGCGATACAGGGTCGGAACACTGAAGCTTTCTTT.

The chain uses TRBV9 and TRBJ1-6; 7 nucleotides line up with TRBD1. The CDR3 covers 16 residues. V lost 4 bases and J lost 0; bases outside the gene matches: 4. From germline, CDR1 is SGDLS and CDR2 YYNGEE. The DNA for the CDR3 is TGTGCCAGCAGCCCGGGACAGAACTCCTATAATTCACCCCTCCACTTT. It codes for CASSPGQNSYNSPLHF.

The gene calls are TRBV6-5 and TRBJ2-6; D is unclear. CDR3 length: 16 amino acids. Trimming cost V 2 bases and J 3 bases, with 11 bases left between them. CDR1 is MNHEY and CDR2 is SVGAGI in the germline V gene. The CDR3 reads CASSYQLGFGANVLTF. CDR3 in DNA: TGTGCCAGCAGTTACCAACTGGGTTTTGGGGCCAACGTCCTGACTTTC.

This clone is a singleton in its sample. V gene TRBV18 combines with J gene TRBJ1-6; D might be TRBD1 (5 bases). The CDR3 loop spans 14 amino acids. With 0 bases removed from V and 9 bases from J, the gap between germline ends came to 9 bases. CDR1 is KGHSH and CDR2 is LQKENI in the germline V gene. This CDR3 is CASSPPTARSPLHF. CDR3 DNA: TGTGCCAGCTCACCACCGACAGCGCGTTCACCCCTCCACTTT.

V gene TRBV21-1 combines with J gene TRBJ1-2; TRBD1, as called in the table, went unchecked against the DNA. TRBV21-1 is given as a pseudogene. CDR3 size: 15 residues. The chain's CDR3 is CASSQIEGHRYGYTF. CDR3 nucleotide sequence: TGTGCCAGCAGTCAGATTGAGGGACATAGATATGGCTACACCTTC.

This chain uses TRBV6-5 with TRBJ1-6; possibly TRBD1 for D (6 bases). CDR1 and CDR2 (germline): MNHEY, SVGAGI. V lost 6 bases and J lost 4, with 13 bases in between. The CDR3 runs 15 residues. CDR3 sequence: CASRPAGAYNSPLHF. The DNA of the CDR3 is TGTGCCAGCAGACCCGCAGGGGCGTATAATTCACCCCTCCACTTT.

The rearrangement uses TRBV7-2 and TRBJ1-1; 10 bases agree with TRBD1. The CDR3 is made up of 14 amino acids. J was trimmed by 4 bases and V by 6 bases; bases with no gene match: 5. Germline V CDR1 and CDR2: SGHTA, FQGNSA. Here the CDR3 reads CASRPRTGGTEAFF. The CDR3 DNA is TGTGCCAGCAGGCCGAGGACAGGGGGCACTGAAGCTTTCTTT. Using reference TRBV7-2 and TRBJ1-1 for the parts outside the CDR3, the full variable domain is GAGVSQSPSNKVTEKGKDVELRCDPISGHTALYWYRQSLGQGLEFLIYFQGNSAPDKSGLPSDRFSAERTGGSVSTLTIQRTQQEDSAVYLCASRPRTGGTEAFFGQGTRLTVV.

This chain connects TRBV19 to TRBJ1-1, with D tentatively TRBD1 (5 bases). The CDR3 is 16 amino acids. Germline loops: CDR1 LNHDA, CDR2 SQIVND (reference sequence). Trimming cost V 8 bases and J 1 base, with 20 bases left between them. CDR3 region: CASCGAWAGTNTEAFF. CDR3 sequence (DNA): TGTGCCAGTTGTGGTGCTTGGGCAGGGACGAACACTGAAGCTTTCTTT. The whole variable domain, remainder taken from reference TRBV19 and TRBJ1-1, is DGGITQSPKYLFRKEGQNVTLSCEQNLNHDAMYWYRQDPGQGLRLIYYSQIVNDFQKGDIAEGYSVSREKKESFPLTVTSAQKNPTAFYLCASCGAWAGTNTEAFFGQGTRLTVV.

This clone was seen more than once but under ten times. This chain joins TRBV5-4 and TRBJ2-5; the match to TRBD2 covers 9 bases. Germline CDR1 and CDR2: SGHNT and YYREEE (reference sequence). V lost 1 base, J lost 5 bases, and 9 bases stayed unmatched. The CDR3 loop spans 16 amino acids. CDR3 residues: CASSLYTRGGLETQYF. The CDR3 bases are TGTGCCAGCAGCTTGTACACGCGGGGGGGCCTGGAGACCCAGTACTTC.

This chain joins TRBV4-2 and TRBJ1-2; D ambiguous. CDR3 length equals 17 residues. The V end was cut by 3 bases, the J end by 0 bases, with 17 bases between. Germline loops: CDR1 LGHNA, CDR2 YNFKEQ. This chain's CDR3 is CASSQHDGQSANYGYTF. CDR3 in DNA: TGTGCCAGCAGCCAGCACGATGGGCAGTCCGCTAACTATGGCTACACCTTC.

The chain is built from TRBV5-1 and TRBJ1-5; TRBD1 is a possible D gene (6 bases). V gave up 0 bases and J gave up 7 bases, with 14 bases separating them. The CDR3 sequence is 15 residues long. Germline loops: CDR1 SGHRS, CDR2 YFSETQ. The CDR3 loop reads CASSLEGDRGQPQHF. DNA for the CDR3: TGCGCCAGCAGCTTGGAGGGGGATCGCGGACAGCCCCAGCATTTT.

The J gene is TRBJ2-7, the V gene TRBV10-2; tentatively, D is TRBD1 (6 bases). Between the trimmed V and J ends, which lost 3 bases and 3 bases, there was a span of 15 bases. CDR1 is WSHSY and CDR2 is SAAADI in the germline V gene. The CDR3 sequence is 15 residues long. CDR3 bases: TGCGCCAGCAGTGAAGGGGTCAGGGGTAACTACGAGCAGTACGTC. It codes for CASSEGVRGNYEQYV.

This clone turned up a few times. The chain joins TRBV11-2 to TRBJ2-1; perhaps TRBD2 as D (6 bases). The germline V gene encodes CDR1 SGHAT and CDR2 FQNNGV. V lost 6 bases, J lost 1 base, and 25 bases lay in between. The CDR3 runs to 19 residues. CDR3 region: CASSHPMGGEGVSYNEQFF. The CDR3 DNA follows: TGTGCCAGCAGTCACCCGATGGGGGGAGAAGGTGTTTCCTACAATGAGCAGTTCTTC.

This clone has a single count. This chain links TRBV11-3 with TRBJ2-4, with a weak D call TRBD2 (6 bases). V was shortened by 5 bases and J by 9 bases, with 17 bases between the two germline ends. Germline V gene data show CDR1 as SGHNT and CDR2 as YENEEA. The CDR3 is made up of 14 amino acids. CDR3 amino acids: CASSTGTAGSIQYF. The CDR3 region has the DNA TGTGCCAGCAGCACCGGGACTGCCGGGTCCATTCAGTACTTC. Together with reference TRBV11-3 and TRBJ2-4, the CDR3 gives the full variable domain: EAGVVQSPRYKIIEKKQPVAFWCNPISGHNTLYWYLQNLGQGPELLIRYENEEAVDDSQLPKDRFSAERLKGVDSTLKIQPAELGDSAVYLCASSTGTAGSIQYFGAGTRLSVL.

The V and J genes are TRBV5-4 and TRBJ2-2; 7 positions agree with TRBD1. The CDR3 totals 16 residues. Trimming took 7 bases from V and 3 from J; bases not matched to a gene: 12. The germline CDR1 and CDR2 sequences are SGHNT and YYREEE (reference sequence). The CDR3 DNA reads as TGTGCCAGCGGTTCGATTGGGGACAGTTACACCGGGGAGCTGTTTTTT. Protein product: CASGSIGDSYTGELFF. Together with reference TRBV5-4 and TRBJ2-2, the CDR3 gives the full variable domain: ETGVTQSPTHLIKTRGQQVTLRCSSQSGHNTVSWYQQALGQGPQFIFQYYREEENGRGNFPPRFSGLQFPNYSSELNVNALELDDSALYLCASGSIGDSYTGELFFGEGSRLTVL.